The text below deals with one T cell receptor beta chain. Its specificity is not known. Between the trimmed V and J ends, which lost 4 bases and 0 bases, there was a span of 13 bases. The CDR3 sequence is 14 residues long. Germline-derived CDR1 and CDR2 are GTSNPN and SVGIG (reference sequence). This entry belongs to a study of T cell repertoires in cytomegalovirus infection. Whole-study context: Through public TCR beta signatures, both CMV infection and matching HLA type were indicated. Study-wide points: The response measured ex vivo was dominated by TCR beta clonotypes (HLA-C-restricted and CMV-specific).

MiXCR was run by TCRdb on the reads, yielding one entry per CDR3 protein. The sample has roughly 310,000 distinct CDR3 sequences; almost 30% are singletons. V gene TRBV30 combines with J gene TRBJ2-7; TRBD1 is a possible D gene (5 bases). This TCR came from a human donor in good health (CMV status not recorded). Some clones in this sample may be carry-over from other donors' samples. The sequenced sample was cultured PBMCs, obtained from culture after CMV antigen stimulation. In DNA, the CDR3 is TGTGCCTGGACTTCCCTTAGGGGCTCCTACGAGCAGTACTTC. Its protein is CAWTSLRGSYEQYF.